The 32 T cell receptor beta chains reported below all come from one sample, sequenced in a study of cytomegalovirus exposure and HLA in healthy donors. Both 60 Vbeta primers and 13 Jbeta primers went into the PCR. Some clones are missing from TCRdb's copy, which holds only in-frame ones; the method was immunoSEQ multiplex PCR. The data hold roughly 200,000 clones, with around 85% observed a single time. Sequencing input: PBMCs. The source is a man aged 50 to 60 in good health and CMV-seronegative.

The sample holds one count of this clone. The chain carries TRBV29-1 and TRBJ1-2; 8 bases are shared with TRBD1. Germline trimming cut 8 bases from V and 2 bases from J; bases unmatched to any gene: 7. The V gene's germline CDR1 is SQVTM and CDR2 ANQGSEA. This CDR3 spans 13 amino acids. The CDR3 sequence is CSTQGEANYGYTF. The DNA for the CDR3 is TGCAGCACACAGGGGGAAGCGAACTATGGCTACACCTTC.

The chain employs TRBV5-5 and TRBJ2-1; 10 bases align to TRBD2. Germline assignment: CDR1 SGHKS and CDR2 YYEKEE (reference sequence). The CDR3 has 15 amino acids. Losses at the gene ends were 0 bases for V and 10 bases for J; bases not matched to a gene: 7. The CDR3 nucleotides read TGTGCCAGCAGCTTGGATACTAGCGGGGTTGTGGAGCAGTTCTTC. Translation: CASSLDTSGVVEQFF.

The CDR3 loop reads CASSQRGGYGYTF. DNA of the CDR3: TGTGCCAGCAGCCAGCGAGGGGGCTATGGCTACACCTTC. The chain has TRBV7-8 and TRBJ1-2; perhaps TRBD1 as D (6 bases). The CDR3 has 13 amino acids. Germline loops: CDR1 SGHVS, CDR2 FQNEAQ. With 5 bases removed from V and 4 bases from J, the gap between germline ends came to 11 bases.

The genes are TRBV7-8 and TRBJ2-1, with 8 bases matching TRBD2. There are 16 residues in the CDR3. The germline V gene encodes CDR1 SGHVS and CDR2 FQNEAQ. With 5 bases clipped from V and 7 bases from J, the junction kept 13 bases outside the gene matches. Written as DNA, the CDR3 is TGTGCCAGCAGCCCCCCCGGGCTAGCGGGTACGAATGAGCAGTTCTTC. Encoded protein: CASSPPGLAGTNEQFF.

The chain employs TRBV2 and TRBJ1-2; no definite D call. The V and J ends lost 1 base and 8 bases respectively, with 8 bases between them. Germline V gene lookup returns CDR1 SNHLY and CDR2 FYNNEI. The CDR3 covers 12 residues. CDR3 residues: CASSEGSYGYTF. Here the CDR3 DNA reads TGTGCCAGCAGTGAAGGCTCCTACGGCTACACCTTC.

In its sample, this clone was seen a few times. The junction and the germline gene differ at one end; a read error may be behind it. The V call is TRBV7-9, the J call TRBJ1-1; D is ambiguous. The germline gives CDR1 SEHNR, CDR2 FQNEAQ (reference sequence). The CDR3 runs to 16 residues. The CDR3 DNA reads TGTGCCAGCGGCTTACTCCCCCGGGGAGAACGCACTGAAGCTTTCTTT. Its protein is CASGLLPRGERTEAFF.

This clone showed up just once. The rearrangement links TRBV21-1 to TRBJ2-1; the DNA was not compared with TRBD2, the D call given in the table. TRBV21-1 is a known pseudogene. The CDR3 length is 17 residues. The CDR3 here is CASSKVGTSGIAYEQFF. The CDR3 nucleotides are TGTGCCAGCAGCAAAGTCGGGACTAGCGGGATAGCCTATGAGCAGTTCTTC.

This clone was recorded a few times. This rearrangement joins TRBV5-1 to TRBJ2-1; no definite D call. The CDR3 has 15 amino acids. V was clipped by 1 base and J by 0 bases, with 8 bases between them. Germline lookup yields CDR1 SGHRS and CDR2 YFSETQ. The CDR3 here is CASSLSSSSYNEQFF. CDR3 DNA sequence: TGCGCCAGCAGCTTGTCATCCAGCTCCTACAATGAGCAGTTCTTC.

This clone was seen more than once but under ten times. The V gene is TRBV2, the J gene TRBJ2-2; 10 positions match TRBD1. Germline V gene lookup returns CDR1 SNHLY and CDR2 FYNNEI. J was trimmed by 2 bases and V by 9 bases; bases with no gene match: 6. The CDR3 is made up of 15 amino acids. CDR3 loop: CASSRDRGNTGELFF. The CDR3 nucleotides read TGTGCCAGTTCCCGGGACAGGGGCAACACCGGGGAGCTGTTTTTT. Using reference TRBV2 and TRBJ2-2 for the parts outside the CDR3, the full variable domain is EPEVTQTPSHQVTQMGQEVILRCVPISNHLYFYWYRQILGQKVEFLVSFYNNEISEKSEIFDDQFSVERPDGSNFTLKIRSTKLEDSAMYFCASSRDRGNTGELFFGEGSRLTVL.

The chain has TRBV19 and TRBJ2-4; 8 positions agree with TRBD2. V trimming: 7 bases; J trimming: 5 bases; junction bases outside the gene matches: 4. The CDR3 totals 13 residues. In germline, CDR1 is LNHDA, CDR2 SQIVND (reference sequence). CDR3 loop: CASKALAENIQYF. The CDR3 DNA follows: TGTGCCAGTAAGGCACTAGCGGAAAACATTCAGTACTTC.

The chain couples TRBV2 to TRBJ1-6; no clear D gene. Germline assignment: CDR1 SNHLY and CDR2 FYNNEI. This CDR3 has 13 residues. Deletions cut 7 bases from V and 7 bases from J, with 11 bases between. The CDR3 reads CASNQAENSPLHF. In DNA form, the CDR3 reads TGTGCCAGCAACCAGGCAGAGAATTCACCCCTCCACTTT.

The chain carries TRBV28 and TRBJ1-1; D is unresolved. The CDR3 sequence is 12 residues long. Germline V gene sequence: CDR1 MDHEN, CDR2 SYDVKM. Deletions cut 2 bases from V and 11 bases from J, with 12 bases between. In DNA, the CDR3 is TGTGCCAGCAGTTTAGAGGTGAACGGGGCTTTCTTT. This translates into CASSLEVNGAFF.

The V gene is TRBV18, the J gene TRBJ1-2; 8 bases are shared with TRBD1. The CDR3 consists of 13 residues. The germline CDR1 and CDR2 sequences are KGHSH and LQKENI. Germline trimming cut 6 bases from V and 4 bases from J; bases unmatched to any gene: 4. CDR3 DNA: TGTGCCAGCTCCGGACAGGGCGCCTATGGCTACACCTTC. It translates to CASSGQGAYGYTF. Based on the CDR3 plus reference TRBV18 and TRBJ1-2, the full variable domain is NAGVMQNPRHLVRRRGQEARLRCSPMKGHSHVYWYRQLPEEGLKFMVYLQKENIIDESGMPKERFSAEFPKEGPSILRIQQVVRGDSAAYFCASSGQGAYGYTFGSGTRLTVV.

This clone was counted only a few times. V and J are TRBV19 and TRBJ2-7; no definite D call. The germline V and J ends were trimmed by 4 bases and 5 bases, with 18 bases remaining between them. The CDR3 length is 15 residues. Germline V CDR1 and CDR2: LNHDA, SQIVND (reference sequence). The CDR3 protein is CASSTNSQDWDEQYF. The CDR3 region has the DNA TGTGCCAGTAGTACTAATTCGCAGGATTGGGACGAGCAGTACTTC. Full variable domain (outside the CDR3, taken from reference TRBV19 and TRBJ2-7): DGGITQSPKYLFRKEGQNVTLSCEQNLNHDAMYWYRQDPGQGLRLIYYSQIVNDFQKGDIAEGYSVSREKKESFPLTVTSAQKNPTAFYLCASSTNSQDWDEQYFGPGTRLTVT.

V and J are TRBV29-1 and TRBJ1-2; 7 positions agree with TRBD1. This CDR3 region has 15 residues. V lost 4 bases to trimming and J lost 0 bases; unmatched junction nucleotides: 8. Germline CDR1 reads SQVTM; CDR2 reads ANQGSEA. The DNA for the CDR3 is TGCAGCGTTGCACAGGGGTTCCTTGCTAACTATGGCTACACCTTC. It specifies CSVAQGFLANYGYTF.

The CDR3 nucleotides are TGTGCCAGCCTCGTCGGCAGGAGGCATCAGCCCCAGCATTTT. Translating it yields CASLVGRRHQPQHF. This sequence joins TRBV5-8 and TRBJ1-5; D gene ambiguous. The V gene lost 7 bases and the J gene lost 5 bases, with 16 bases spanning the gap. The CDR3 loop spans 14 amino acids. Germline values: CDR1 SGHTS, CDR2 YDEGEE.

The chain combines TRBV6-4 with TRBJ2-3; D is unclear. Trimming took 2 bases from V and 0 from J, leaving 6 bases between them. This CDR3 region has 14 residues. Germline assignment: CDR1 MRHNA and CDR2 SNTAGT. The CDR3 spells CASSDVGSTDTQYF. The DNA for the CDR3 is TGTGCCAGCAGTGACGTGGGCAGCACAGATACGCAGTATTTT.

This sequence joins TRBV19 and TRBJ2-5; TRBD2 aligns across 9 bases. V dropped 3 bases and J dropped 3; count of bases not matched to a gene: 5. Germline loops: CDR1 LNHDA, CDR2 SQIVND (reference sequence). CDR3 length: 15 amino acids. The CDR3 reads CASSITSGSKETQYF. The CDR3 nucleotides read TGTGCCAGTAGTATTACTAGCGGGTCTAAAGAGACCCAGTACTTC.

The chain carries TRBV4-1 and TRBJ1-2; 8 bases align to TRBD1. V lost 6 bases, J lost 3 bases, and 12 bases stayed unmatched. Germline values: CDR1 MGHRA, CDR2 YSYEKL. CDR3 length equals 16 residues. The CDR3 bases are TGCGCCAGCAGTCCCCGAGGCAGGGGGCAGGACTATGGCTACACCTTC. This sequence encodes CASSPRGRGQDYGYTF.

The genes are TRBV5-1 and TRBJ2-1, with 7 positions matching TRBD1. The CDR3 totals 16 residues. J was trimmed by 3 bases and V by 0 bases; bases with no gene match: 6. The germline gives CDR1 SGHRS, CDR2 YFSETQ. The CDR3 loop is CASSLGGQEVYNEQFF. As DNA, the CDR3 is TGCGCCAGCAGCTTGGGAGGACAGGAGGTCTACAATGAGCAGTTCTTC. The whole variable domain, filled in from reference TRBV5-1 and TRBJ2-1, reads KAGVTQTPRYLIKTRGQQVTLSCSPISGHRSVSWYQQTPGQGLQFLFEYFSETQRNKGNFPGRFSGRQFSNSRSEMNVSTLELGDSALYLCASSLGGQEVYNEQFFGPGTRLTVL.

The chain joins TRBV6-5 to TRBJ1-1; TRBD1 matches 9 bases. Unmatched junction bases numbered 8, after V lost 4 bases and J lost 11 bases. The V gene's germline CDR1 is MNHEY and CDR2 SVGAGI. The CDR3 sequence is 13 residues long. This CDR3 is CASSSPGQGRAFF. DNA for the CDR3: TGTGCCAGCAGTTCCCCGGGACAGGGACGGGCTTTCTTT.

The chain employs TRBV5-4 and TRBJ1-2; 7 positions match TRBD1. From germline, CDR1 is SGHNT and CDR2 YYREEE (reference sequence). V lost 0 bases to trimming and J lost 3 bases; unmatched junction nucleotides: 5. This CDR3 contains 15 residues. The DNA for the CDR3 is TGTGCCAGCAGCTTGGCCACAGGGGATCACTATGGCTACACCTTC. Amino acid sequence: CASSLATGDHYGYTF.

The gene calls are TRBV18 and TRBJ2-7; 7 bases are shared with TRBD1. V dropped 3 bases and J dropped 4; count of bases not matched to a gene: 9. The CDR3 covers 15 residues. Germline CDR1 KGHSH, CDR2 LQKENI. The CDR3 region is CASSPTGASAYEQYF. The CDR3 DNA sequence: TGTGCCAGCTCACCCACAGGGGCGAGTGCTTACGAGCAGTACTTC. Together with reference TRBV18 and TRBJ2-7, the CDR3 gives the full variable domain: NAGVMQNPRHLVRRRGQEARLRCSPMKGHSHVYWYRQLPEEGLKFMVYLQKENIIDESGMPKERFSAEFPKEGPSILRIQQVVRGDSAAYFCASSPTGASAYEQYFGPGTRLTVT.

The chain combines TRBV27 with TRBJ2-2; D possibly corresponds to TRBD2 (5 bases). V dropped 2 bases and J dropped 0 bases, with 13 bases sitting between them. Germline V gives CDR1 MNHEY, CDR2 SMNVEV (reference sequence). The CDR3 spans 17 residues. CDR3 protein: CASSLRLEGANTGELFF. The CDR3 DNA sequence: TGTGCCAGCAGTTTACGGCTTGAGGGCGCGAACACCGGGGAGCTGTTTTTT.

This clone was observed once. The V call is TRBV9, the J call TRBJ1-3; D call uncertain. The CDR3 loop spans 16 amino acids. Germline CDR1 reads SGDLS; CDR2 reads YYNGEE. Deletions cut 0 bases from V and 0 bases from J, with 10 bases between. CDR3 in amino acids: CASSVEVGGSGNTIYF. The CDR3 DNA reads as TGTGCCAGCAGCGTAGAAGTCGGAGGCTCTGGAAACACCATATATTTT.

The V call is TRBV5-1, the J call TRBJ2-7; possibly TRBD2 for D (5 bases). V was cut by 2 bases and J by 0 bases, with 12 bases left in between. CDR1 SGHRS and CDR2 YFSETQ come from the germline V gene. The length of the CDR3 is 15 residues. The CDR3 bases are TGCGCCAGCAGCTTTGAAGCGGCCAGCTCCTACGAGCAGTACTTC. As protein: CASSFEAASSYEQYF.

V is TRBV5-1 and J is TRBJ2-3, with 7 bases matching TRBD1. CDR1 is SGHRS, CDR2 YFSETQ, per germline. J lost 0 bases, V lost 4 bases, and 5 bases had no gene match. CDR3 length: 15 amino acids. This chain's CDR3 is CASSRGQTSTDTQYF. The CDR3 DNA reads TGCGCCAGCAGCCGGGGACAGACTAGCACAGATACGCAGTATTTT. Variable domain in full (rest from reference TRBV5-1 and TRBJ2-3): KAGVTQTPRYLIKTRGQQVTLSCSPISGHRSVSWYQQTPGQGLQFLFEYFSETQRNKGNFPGRFSGRQFSNSRSEMNVSTLELGDSALYLCASSRGQTSTDTQYFGPGTRLTVL.

The CDR3 protein is CASSLAGGDDEKLFF. CDR3 DNA sequence: TGCGCCAGCAGCTTGGCCGGAGGGGACGATGAAAAACTGTTTTTT. This chain links TRBV5-1 with TRBJ1-4, with D maybe TRBD1 (5 bases). The CDR3 loop spans 15 amino acids. Germline V gene sequence: CDR1 SGHRS, CDR2 YFSETQ. Trimming took 0 bases from V and 6 from J, leaving 12 bases between them.

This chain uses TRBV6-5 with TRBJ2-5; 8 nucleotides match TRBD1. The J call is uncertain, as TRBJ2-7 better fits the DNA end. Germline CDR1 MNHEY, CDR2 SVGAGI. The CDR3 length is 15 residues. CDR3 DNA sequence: TGTGCCAGCAGCCGGGGACAGGTGAGGGCCTACGAGCAGTACTTC. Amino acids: CASSRGQVRAYEQYF.

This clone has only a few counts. The CDR3 here is CASSPSYEQYF. CDR3 sequence (DNA): TGTGCCAGCAGTCCTAGCTACGAGCAGTACTTC. The chain carries TRBV6-1 and TRBJ2-7; no clear D gene. The CDR3 extends over 11 amino acids. Looked up from germline, CDR1 is MNHNS and CDR2 is SASEGT. The V end was cut by 5 bases, the J end by 3 bases, with 5 bases between.

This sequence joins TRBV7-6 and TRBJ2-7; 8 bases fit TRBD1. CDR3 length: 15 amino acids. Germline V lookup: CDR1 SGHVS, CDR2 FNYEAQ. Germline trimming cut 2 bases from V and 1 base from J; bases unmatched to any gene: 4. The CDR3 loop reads CASSLMTGDSYEQYF. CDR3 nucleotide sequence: TGTGCCAGCAGCTTAATGACAGGGGATTCCTACGAGCAGTACTTC.

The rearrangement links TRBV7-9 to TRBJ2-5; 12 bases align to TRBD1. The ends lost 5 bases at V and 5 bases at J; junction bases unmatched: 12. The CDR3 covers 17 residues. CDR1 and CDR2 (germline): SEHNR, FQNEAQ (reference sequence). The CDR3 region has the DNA TGTGCCAGCAGCACCAACCGGGACAGGGGGCCAGGGGAGACCCAGTACTTC. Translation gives CASSTNRDRGPGETQYF.